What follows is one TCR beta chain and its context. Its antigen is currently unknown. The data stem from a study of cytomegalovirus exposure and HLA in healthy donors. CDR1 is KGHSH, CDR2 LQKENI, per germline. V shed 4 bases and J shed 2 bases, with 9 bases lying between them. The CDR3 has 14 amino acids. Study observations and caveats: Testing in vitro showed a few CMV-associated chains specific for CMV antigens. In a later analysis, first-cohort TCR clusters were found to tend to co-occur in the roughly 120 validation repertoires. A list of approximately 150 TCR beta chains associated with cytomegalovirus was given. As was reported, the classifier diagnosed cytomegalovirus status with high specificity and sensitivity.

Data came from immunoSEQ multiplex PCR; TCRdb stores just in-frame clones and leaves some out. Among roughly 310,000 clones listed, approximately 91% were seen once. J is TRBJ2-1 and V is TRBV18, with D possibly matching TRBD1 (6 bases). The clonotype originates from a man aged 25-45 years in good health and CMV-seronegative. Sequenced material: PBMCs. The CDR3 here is CASSHRTAYNEQFF. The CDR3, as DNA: TGTGCCAGCTCACATCGGACAGCCTACAATGAGCAGTTCTTC. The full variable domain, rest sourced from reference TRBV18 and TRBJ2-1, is NAGVMQNPRHLVRRRGQEARLRCSPMKGHSHVYWYRQLPEEGLKFMVYLQKENIIDESGMPKERFSAEFPKEGPSILRIQQVVRGDSAAYFCASSHRTAYNEQFFGPGTRLTVL.